This TCR beta chain appears in the sequencing data of a study of T cells after yellow fever vaccination. The ends were cut back, 5 bases at V and 4 bases at J, with 5 bases in the middle. Germline loops: CDR1 SGHTA, CDR2 FQGNSA. This CDR3 region has 11 residues. This clonotype has a count of ten or more. Each CDR3 protein is one row after TCRdb ran MiXCR on the 5' RACE reads. The repertoire includes roughly 160,000 distinct CDR3 sequences, almost 7% of them detected once, and around 2.3% sits in the top ten. The V and J genes are TRBV7-2 and TRBJ1-2; D not certain. Sequencing was performed on CD4+ T cells sorted from PBMCs, taken about 5 days after the first yellow fever vaccination. This clonotype was sampled from a man aged 18 to 30 who received the YFV17D yellow fever vaccine. DNA for the CDR3: TGTGCCAGCAGCCCCAGCTATGGCTACACCTTC. Translating gives CASSPSYGYTF.